The next 2 T cell receptor beta chains were all read from a single sample in a study of identical twins. TCRdb re-called the 5' RACE reads with MiXCR, one entry per CDR3 protein. The repertoire holds approximately 300,000 distinct CDR3 sequences, with nearly 9.5% as singletons. These same records also appear under a second study, on yellow fever vaccine responses in identical twins.

The specimen was CD8+ T cells sorted from blood. The receptors derive from a woman under 30 in good health.

In this sample, this clonotype turned up many times. The rearrangement uses TRBV19 and TRBJ1-2, with D possibly being TRBD1 (5 bases). The V gene's germline CDR1 is LNHDA and CDR2 SQIVND (reference sequence). The V and J ends lost 3 bases and 4 bases respectively, with 12 bases between them. The CDR3 length is 14 residues. The CDR3: CASSIQGWAYGYTF. The DNA of the CDR3 is TGTGCCAGTAGTATCCAGGGTTGGGCCTATGGCTACACCTTC.

This clonotype was observed a handful of times. The rearrangement joins TRBV20-1 to TRBJ2-2, with D tentatively TRBD2 (6 bases). The CDR3 loop spans 13 amino acids. Germline V gene data show CDR1 as DFQATT and CDR2 as SNEGSKA (reference sequence). The germline V and J ends were trimmed by 6 bases and 6 bases, with 14 bases remaining between them. The CDR3 nucleotides read TGCAGTGCCACGGGGGTACAGTCCGGGGAGCTGTTTTTT. It codes for CSATGVQSGELFF.